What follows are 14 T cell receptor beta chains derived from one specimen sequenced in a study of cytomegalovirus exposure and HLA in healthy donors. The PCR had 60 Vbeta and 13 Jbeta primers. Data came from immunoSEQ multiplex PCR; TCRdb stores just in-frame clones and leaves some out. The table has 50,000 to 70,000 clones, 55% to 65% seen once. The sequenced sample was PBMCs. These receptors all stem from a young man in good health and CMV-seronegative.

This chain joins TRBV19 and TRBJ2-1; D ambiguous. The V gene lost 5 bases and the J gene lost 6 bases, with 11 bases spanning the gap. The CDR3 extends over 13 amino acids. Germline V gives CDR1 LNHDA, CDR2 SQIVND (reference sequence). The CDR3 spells CASSEQSSNEQFF. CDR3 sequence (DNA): TGTGCCAGTAGTGAGCAAAGTTCCAATGAGCAGTTCTTC.

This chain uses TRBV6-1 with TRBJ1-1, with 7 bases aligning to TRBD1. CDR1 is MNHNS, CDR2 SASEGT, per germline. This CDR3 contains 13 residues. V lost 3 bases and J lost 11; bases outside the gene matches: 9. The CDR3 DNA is TGTGCCAGCAGTGAGAGGGGGCTCGGAGGGGCTTTCTTT. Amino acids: CASSERGLGGAFF.

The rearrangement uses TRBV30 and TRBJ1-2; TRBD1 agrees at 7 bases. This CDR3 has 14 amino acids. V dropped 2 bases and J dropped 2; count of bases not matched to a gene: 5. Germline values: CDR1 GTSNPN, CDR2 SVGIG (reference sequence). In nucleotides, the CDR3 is TGTGCCTGGAGTCCCGGGACAGTAAACTATGGCTACACCTTC. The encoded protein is CAWSPGTVNYGYTF.

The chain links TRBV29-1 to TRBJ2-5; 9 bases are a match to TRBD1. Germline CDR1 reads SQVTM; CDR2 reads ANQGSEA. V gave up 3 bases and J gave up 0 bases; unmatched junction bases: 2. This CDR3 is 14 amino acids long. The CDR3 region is CSVDRDRDQETQYF. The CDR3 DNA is TGCAGCGTTGATAGGGACAGGGACCAAGAGACCCAGTACTTC.

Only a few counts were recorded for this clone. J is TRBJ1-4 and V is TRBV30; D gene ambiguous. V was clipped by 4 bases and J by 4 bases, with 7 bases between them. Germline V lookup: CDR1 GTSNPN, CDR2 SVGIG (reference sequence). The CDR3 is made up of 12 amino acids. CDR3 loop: CAWMGYNEKLFF. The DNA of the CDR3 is TGTGCCTGGATGGGCTATAATGAAAAACTGTTTTTT.

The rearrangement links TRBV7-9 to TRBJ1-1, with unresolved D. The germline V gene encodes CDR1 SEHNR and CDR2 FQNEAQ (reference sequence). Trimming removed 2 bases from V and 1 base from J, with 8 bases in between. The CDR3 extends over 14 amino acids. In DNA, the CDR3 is TGTGCCAGCAGCTTACAACAACCGAACACTGAAGCTTTCTTT. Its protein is CASSLQQPNTEAFF.

In DNA form, the CDR3 reads TGCAGCGCCGACAGCATGGATACGCAGTATTTT. It specifies CSADSMDTQYF. The genes are TRBV29-1 and TRBJ2-3, with a weak D call TRBD1 (5 bases). The V gene lost 7 bases and the J gene lost 6 bases, with 11 bases spanning the gap. This CDR3 has 11 residues. Germline-derived CDR1 and CDR2 are SQVTM and ANQGSEA.

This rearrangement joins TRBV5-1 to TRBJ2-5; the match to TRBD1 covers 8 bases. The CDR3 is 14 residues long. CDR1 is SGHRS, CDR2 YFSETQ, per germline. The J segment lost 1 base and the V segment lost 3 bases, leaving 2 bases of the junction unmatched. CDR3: CASSSGGSQETQYF. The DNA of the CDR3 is TGCGCCAGCAGCTCAGGGGGCAGCCAAGAGACCCAGTACTTC. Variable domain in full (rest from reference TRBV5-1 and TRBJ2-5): KAGVTQTPRYLIKTRGQQVTLSCSPISGHRSVSWYQQTPGQGLQFLFEYFSETQRNKGNFPGRFSGRQFSNSRSEMNVSTLELGDSALYLCASSSGGSQETQYFGPGTRLLVL.

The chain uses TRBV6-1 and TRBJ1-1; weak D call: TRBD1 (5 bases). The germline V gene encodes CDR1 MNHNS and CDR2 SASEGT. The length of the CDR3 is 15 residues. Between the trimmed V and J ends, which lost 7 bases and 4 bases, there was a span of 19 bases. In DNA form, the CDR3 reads TGTGCCAGCATTATAGGGGATAGTCGGTTCACTGAAGCTTTCTTT. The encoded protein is CASIIGDSRFTEAFF.

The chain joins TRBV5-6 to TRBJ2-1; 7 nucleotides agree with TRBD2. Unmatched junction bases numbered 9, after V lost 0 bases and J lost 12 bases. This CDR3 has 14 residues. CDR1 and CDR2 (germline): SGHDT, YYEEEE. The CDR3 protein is CASSLAGGLPRQFF. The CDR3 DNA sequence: TGTGCCAGCAGCTTGGCCGGGGGACTACCGAGGCAGTTCTTC.

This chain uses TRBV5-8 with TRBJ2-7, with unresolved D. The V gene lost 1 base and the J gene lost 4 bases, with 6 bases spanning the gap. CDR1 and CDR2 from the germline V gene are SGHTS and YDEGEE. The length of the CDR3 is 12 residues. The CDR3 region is CASSLPLYEQYF. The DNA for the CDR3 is TGTGCCAGCAGCTTGCCACTTTACGAGCAGTACTTC.

In DNA, the CDR3 is TGTGCCAGCAGTGACTCCAGGACAGGGTATGGCTACACCTTC. Translating gives CASSDSRTGYGYTF. The genes are TRBV6-4 and TRBJ1-2; 8 bases are shared with TRBD1. Germline trimming cut 0 bases from V and 5 bases from J; bases unmatched to any gene: 2. The germline gives CDR1 MRHNA, CDR2 SNTAGT. The CDR3 loop spans 14 amino acids.

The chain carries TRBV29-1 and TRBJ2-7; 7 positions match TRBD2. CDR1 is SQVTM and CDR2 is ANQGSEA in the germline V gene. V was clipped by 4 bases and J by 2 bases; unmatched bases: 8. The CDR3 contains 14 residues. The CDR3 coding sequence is TGCAGCGTTGCCGCGGGAGCCGATCCCTACGAGCAGTACTTC. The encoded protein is CSVAAGADPYEQYF.

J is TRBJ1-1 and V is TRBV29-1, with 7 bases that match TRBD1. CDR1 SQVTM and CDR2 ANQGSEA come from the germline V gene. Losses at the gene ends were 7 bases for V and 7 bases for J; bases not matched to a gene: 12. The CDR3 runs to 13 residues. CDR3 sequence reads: CSARTGAGGEAFF. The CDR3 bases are TGCAGCGCCCGAACAGGGGCTGGAGGTGAAGCTTTCTTT.